This T cell receptor (beta chain) derives from a study of cytomegalovirus exposure and HLA in healthy donors. Findings and caveats of the study: Earlier findings revealed that most TCR beta V segments proved productive either about 87% or about 30% of the time.

The primer mix had 60 Vbeta and 13 Jbeta primers. The data were produced by immunoSEQ multiplex PCR, yet TCRdb's version contains in-frame clones alone and is incomplete. This sample carries 150,000 or so clones, with about 1.7% going to the ten biggest clones. Regarding this clone: Antigen unknown.

The sequence was obtained from a woman aged 50 to 60 in good health and CMV-seronegative. The sequenced sample consisted of PBMCs.

The CDR3 DNA sequence: TGTGCCAGCAGCTTAGCATGGGGCAAGAACACTGAAGCTTTCTTT. Translating gives CASSLAWGKNTEAFF. The chain is built from TRBV13 and TRBJ1-1; a possible D gene is TRBD1 (5 bases). The CDR3 loop spans 15 amino acids. V was pared by 1 base and J by 1 base, with 10 bases between. The germline gives CDR1 PRHDT, CDR2 FYEKMQ (reference sequence).